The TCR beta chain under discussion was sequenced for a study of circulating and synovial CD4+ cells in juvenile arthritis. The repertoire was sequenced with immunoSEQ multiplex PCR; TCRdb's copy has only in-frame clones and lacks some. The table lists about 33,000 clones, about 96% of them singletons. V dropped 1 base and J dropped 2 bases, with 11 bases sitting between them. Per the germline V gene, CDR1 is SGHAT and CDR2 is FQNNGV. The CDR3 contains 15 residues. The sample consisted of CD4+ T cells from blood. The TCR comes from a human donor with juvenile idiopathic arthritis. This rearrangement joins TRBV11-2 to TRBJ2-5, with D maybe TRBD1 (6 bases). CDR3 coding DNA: TGTGCCAGCAGCTTAGGTCCACAGGGTCAAGAGACCCAGTACTTC. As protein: CASSLGPQGQETQYF.